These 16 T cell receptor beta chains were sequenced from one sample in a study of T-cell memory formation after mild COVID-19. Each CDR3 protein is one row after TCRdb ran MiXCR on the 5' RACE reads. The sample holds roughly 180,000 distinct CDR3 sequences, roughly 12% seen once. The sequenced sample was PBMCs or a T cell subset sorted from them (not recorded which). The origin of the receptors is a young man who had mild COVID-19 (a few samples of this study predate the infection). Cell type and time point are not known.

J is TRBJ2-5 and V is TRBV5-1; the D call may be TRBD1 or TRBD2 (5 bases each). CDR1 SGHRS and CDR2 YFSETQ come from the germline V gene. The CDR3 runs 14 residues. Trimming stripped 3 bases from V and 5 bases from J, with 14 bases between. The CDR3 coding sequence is TGCGCCAGCAGCTGGGACGGAGGAAGGGAGACCCAGTACTTC. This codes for CASSWDGGRETQYF.

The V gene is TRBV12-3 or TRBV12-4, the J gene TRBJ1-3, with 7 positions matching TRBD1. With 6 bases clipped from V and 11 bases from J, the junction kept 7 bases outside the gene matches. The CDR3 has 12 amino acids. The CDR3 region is CASRATGEPIYF. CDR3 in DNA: TGTGCCAGCAGAGCTACAGGGGAGCCCATATATTTT.

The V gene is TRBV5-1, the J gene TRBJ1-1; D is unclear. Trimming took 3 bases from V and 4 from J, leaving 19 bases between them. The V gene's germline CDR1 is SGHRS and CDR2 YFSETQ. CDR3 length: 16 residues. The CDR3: CASSWAETERSTEAFF. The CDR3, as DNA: TGCGCCAGCAGCTGGGCGGAGACGGAAAGAAGCACTGAAGCTTTCTTT.

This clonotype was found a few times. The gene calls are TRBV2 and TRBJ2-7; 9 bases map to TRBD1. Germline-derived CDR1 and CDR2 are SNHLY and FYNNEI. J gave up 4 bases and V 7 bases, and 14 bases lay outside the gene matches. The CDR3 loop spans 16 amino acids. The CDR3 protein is CASTPGVGQGPYEQYF. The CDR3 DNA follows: TGTGCCAGCACCCCGGGGGTCGGACAGGGGCCTTACGAGCAGTACTTC.

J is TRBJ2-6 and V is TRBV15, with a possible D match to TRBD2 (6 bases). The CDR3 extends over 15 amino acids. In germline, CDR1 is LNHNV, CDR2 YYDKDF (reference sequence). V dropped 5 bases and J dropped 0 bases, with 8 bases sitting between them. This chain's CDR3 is CATSVGGSGANVLTF. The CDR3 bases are TGTGCCACCAGCGTCGGGGGCTCTGGGGCCAACGTCCTGACTTTC.

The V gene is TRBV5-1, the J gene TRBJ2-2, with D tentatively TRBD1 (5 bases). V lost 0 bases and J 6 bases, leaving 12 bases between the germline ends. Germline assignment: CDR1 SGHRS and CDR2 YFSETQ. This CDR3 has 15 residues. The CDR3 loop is CASSLGAGPAGELFF. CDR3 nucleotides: TGCGCCAGCAGCTTGGGGGCAGGGCCCGCCGGGGAGCTGTTTTTT.

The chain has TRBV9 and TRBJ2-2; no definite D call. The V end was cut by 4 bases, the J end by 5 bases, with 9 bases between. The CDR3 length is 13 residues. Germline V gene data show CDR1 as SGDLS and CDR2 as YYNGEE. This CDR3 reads CASSWRGTGELFF. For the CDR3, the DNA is TGTGCCAGCAGCTGGCGTGGGACCGGGGAGCTGTTTTTT.

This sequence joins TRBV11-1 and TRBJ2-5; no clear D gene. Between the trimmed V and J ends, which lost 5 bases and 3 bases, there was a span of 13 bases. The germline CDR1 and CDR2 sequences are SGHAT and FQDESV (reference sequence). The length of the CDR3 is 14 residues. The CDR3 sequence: CASSTVGMEETQYF. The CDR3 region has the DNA TGTGCCAGCAGCACGGTAGGGATGGAAGAGACCCAGTACTTC.

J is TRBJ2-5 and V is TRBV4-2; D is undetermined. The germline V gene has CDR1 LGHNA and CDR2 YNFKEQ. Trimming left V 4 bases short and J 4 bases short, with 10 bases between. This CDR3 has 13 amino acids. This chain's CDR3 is CASSRWSGETQYF. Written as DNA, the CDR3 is TGTGCCAGCAGCCGCTGGTCAGGAGAGACCCAGTACTTC.

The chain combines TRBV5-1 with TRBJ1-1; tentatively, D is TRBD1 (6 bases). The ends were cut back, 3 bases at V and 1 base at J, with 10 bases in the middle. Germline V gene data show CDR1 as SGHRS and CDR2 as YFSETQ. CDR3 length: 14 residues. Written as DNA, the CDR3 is TGCGCCAGCAGCTACCAACAGGGGAACACTGAAGCTTTCTTT. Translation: CASSYQQGNTEAFF.

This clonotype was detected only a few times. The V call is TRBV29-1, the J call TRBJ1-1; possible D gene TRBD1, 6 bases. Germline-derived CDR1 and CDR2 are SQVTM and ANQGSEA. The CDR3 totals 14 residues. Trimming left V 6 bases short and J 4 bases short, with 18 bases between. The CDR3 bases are TGCAGCGTCGCTTACCGGGGGCTTCGCACTGAAGCTTTCTTT. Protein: CSVAYRGLRTEAFF.

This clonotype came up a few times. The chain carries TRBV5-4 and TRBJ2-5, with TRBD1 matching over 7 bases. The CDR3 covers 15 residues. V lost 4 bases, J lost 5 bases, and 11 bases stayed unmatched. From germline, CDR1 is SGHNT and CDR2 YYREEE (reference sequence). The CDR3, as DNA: TGTGCCAGCAGCGTACCAACAGGGGTCGGTGAGACCCAGTACTTC. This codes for CASSVPTGVGETQYF.

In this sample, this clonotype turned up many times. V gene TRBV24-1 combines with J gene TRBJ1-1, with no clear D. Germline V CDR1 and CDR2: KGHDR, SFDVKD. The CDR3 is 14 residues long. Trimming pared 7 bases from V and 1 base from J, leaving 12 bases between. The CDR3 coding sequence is TGTGCCACCAGATCGACGGGGAGGAACACTGAAGCTTTCTTT. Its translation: CATRSTGRNTEAFF.

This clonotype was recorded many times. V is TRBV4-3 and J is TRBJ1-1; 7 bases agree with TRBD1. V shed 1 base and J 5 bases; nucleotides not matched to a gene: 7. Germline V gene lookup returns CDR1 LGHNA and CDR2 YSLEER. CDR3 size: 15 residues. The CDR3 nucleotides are TGCGCCAGCAGCCAAGGGGGGGCAGGGGGGACTGAAGCTTTCTTT. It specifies CASSQGGAGGTEAFF.

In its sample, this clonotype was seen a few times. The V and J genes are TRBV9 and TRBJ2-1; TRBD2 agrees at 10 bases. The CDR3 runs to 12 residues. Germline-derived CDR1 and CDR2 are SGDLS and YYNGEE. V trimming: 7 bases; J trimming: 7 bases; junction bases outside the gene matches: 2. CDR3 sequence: CASGLAVNEQFF. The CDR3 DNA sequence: TGTGCCAGCGGACTAGCGGTAAATGAGCAGTTCTTC. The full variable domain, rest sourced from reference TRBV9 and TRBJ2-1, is DSGVTQTPKHLITATGQRVTLRCSPRSGDLSVYWYQQSLDQGLQFLIQYYNGEERAKGNILERFSAQQFPDLHSELNLSSLELGDSALYFCASGLAVNEQFFGPGTRLTVL.

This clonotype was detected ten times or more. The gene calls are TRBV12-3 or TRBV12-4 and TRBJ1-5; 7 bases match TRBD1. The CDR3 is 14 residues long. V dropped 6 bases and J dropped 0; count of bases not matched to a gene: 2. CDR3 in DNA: TGTGCCAGCAGGGGACAGAATAGCAATCAGCCCCAGCATTTT. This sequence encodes CASRGQNSNQPQHF.